Listed here are 5 T cell receptor beta chains from one sample, sequenced in a study of T-cell reconstitution after alpha-beta-depleted transplantation in children. Construction of the TCRbeta library involved unique molecular identifiers. A single record per CDR3 protein comes from TCRdb applying MiXCR to the PCR reads. The sample includes about 200,000 distinct CDR3 sequences, approximately 15% of them seen just once. Source: PBMCs from the stem cell graft donor, taken from the stem cell graft. These receptors originate from a human donor who donated a stem cell graft to a child with acute lymphoblastic leukemia.

This clonotype has at least ten counts. The rearrangement joins TRBV6-6 to TRBJ2-2, with D unresolved. This CDR3 has 12 residues. The V gene's germline CDR1 is MNHNY and CDR2 SVGAGI (reference sequence). Trimming cost V 6 bases and J 5 bases, with 7 bases left between them. The chain's CDR3 is CASSHLTGELFF. For the CDR3, the DNA is TGTGCCAGCAGCCACCTAACCGGGGAGCTGTTTTTT.

This clonotype has ten or more counts. The chain is built from TRBV3-1 and TRBJ2-7; D is unclear. Germline V gene data show CDR1 as LGHDT and CDR2 as YNNKEL (reference sequence). CDR3 length equals 13 residues. Trimming took off 0 bases at V and 3 bases at J, with 6 bases between the two ends. CDR3 region: CASSQDLIYEQYF. Here the CDR3 DNA reads TGTGCCAGCAGCCAAGACCTTATCTACGAGCAGTACTTC.

The rearrangement uses TRBV6-1 and TRBJ1-2; perhaps TRBD1 as D (5 bases). Trimming pared 6 bases from V and 5 bases from J, leaving 22 bases between. Germline loops: CDR1 MNHNS, CDR2 SASEGT. The CDR3 length is 16 residues. CDR3 in amino acids: CASSRTLRGESYGYTF. DNA for the CDR3: TGTGCCAGCAGCCGCACCCTTAGGGGCGAAAGTTATGGCTACACCTTC.

This clonotype came up many times. The chain links TRBV28 to TRBJ2-7, with TRBD2 identical over 12 bases. J gave up 6 bases and V 5 bases, and 11 bases lay outside the gene matches. Germline V CDR1 and CDR2: MDHEN, SYDVKM. The CDR3 runs 16 residues. Here the CDR3 DNA reads TGTGCCAGCAGTCCCGGACTAGCGGGAACCTATCGCGAGCAGTACTTC. It translates to CASSPGLAGTYREQYF.

The chain recombines TRBV3-1 with TRBJ2-5; D unclear. This CDR3 is 13 amino acids long. Germline values: CDR1 LGHDT, CDR2 YNNKEL (reference sequence). The V gene lost 2 bases and the J gene lost 4 bases, with 8 bases spanning the gap. This chain's CDR3 is CASSQRIGETQYF. The CDR3 nucleotides read TGTGCCAGCAGCCAAAGAATTGGAGAGACCCAGTACTTC.